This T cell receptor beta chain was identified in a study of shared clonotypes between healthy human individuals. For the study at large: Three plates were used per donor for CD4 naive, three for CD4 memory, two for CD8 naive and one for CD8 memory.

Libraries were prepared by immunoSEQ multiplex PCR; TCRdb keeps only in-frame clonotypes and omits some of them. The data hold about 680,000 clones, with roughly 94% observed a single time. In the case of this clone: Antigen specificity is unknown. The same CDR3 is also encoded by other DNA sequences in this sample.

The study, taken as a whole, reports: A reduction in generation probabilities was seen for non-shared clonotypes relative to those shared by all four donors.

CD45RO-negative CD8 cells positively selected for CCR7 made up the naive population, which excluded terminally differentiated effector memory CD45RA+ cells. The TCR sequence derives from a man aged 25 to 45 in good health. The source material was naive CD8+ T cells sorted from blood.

The CDR3 here is CASSSGPGTSGYEQYF. In nucleotides, the CDR3 is TGCGCCAGCAGCTCCGGCCCCGGGACTAGCGGTTACGAGCAGTACTTC. This sequence joins TRBV5-1 and TRBJ2-7; 11 positions agree with TRBD2. Germline lookup yields CDR1 SGHRS and CDR2 YFSETQ. The CDR3 sequence is 16 residues long. V dropped 3 bases and J dropped 4; count of bases not matched to a gene: 9.